This T cell receptor beta chain was sequenced during a study of T cell responses to AZD1222 COVID-19 vaccine. The germline gives CDR1 MNHEY, CDR2 SVGAGI. The CDR3 loop spans 15 amino acids. V gave up 3 bases and J gave up 3 bases, with 15 bases separating them. Here immunoSEQ multiplex PCR was the method, and the copy in TCRdb shows in-frame clones only, minus some. The sample carries some 74,000 clones, over 75% recorded once. The sample in question was peripheral blood, obtained on day 0 of AZD1222 vaccination. The TCR comes from an adult in good health. This chain connects TRBV6-5 to TRBJ2-7; D is uncertain. The CDR3 loop reads CASSYSPQDGYEQYF. The CDR3 DNA sequence: TGTGCCAGCAGTTATTCCCCGCAGGATGGCTACGAGCAGTACTTC.